These 8 T cell receptor beta chains were sequenced from one sample in a study of blood T cell repertoires in COVID-19. The table came from immunoSEQ multiplex PCR; TCRdb's copy has only in-frame clones and leaves some out. The sample holds approximately 260,000 clones, about 88% seen once. Sequenced input: peripheral blood. All receptors come from a man in his late teens or twenties with active or convalescent COVID-19.

This clone was counted only a few times. This chain links TRBV4-2 with TRBJ1-3; D is undetermined. Deletions cut 5 bases from V and 0 bases from J, with 14 bases between. CDR3 length: 16 residues. In germline, CDR1 is LGHNA, CDR2 YNFKEQ. In DNA form, the CDR3 reads TGTGCCAGCAGCTCCCTCGGGAGCTACTCTGGAAACACCATATATTTT. Amino acid sequence: CASSSLGSYSGNTIYF.

The V and J genes are TRBV12-3 or TRBV12-4 and TRBJ1-2, with 7 bases matching TRBD1. Trimming took 5 bases from V and 8 from J; bases not matched to a gene: 8. The CDR3 extends over 13 amino acids. CDR3 sequence reads: CASSPSGQDGYTF. The CDR3 DNA reads as TGTGCCAGCAGTCCCTCAGGACAGGACGGCTACACCTTC.

The chain recombines TRBV5-4 with TRBJ1-3; 7 bases line up with TRBD1. Germline CDR1 and CDR2: SGHNT and YYREEE (reference sequence). The CDR3 length is 15 residues. The J segment lost 7 bases and the V segment lost 0 bases, leaving 7 bases of the junction unmatched. The CDR3 loop reads CASSLETTGLNTIYF. The CDR3 DNA sequence: TGTGCCAGCAGCTTGGAAACGACAGGGTTGAACACCATATATTTT.

The CDR3 spells CATSDRSGGSNEQFF. CDR3 DNA sequence: TGTGCCACCAGTGATAGAAGCGGGGGGTCAAATGAGCAGTTCTTC. The chain joins TRBV24-1 to TRBJ2-1, with 9 bases that match TRBD2. The V gene end was trimmed by 3 bases and the J gene end by 7 bases; junction bases not matched to a gene: 6. There are 15 residues in the CDR3. CDR1 is KGHDR, CDR2 SFDVKD, per germline.

CDR3 protein: CASSLAVSSTDTQYF. The DNA of the CDR3 is TGTGCCAGCAGCTTAGCGGTGTCTAGCACAGATACGCAGTATTTT. The chain has TRBV5-6 and TRBJ2-3; a possible D gene is TRBD2 (5 bases). This CDR3 contains 15 residues. Germline assignment: CDR1 SGHDT and CDR2 YYEEEE. The V end was cut by 2 bases, the J end by 0 bases, with 10 bases between.

The V gene is TRBV5-1, the J gene TRBJ1-3; perhaps TRBD1 as D (5 bases). V lost 0 bases, J lost 4 bases, and 14 bases lay in between. This CDR3 is 16 amino acids long. Germline V CDR1 and CDR2: SGHRS, YFSETQ. The CDR3 DNA reads as TGCGCCAGCAGCTTGGCAGGGCCGGGTCGCGGAAACACCATATATTTT. It yields the protein CASSLAGPGRGNTIYF. Variable domain in full (rest from reference TRBV5-1 and TRBJ1-3): KAGVTQTPRYLIKTRGQQVTLSCSPISGHRSVSWYQQTPGQGLQFLFEYFSETQRNKGNFPGRFSGRQFSNSRSEMNVSTLELGDSALYLCASSLAGPGRGNTIYFGEGSWLTVV.

This clone was picked up one time. The genes are TRBV13 and TRBJ2-1, with D perhaps TRBD2 (7 bases). The V gene's germline CDR1 is PRHDT and CDR2 FYEKMQ (reference sequence). Trimming removed 5 bases at V and 6 bases at J, with 17 bases between. The CDR3 has 15 residues. CDR3 sequence: CASSPRGAARNEQFF. The CDR3 DNA reads TGTGCCAGCAGCCCCCGGGGGGCGGCCCGCAATGAGCAGTTCTTC.

The chain links TRBV7-9 to TRBJ2-3; maybe TRBD1 (6 bases). V was pared by 4 bases and J by 3 bases, with 14 bases between. The CDR3 covers 15 residues. Per the germline V gene, CDR1 is SEHNR and CDR2 is FQNEAQ (reference sequence). The CDR3 loop is CASSWSTGGTDTQYF. The CDR3 DNA follows: TGTGCCAGCAGCTGGTCGACAGGAGGAACAGATACGCAGTATTTT.